A single sample is the source of the 8 T cell receptor beta chains below, sequenced in a study of blood T cell repertoires in COVID-19. Here immunoSEQ multiplex PCR was the method, and the copy in TCRdb shows in-frame clones only, minus some. The profile shows roughly 280,000 clones, approximately 86% of them singletons. Sequencing used peripheral blood. Receptors originate from a man aged 18 to 29 with active or convalescent COVID-19.

This sequence joins TRBV27 and TRBJ2-7, with a weak D call TRBD2 (6 bases). The CDR3 is 14 amino acids. Germline CDR1 is MNHEY and CDR2 is SMNVEV (reference sequence). The V and J ends lost 2 bases and 6 bases respectively, with 14 bases between them. The CDR3 reads CASSLIAGTSEQYF. The CDR3 DNA follows: TGTGCCAGCAGTTTAATTGCGGGAACGTCCGAGCAGTACTTC.

The chain is built from TRBV7-6 and TRBJ1-1, with a possible D match to TRBD1 (5 bases). The CDR3 extends over 11 amino acids. Germline V gives CDR1 SGHVS, CDR2 FNYEAQ. Trimming removed 3 bases at V and 11 bases at J, with 10 bases between. In DNA form, the CDR3 reads TGTGCCAGCAGCTTGGGACTTGAGGCTTTCTTT. Its protein is CASSLGLEAFF.

The chain combines TRBV11-2 with TRBJ2-7; TRBD2 matches 11 bases. Germline CDR1 reads SGHAT; CDR2 reads FQNNGV. With 5 bases clipped from V and 7 bases from J, the junction kept 10 bases outside the gene matches. CDR3 length equals 15 residues. This chain's CDR3 is CASSTLAGASVEQYF. The CDR3 DNA reads as TGTGCCAGCAGCACACTAGCGGGAGCGTCGGTGGAGCAGTACTTC.

This clone occurred a few times. The rearrangement links TRBV7-2 to TRBJ2-3, with 7 bases matching TRBD2. The CDR3 extends over 13 amino acids. Germline V CDR1 and CDR2: SGHTA, FQGNSA. Unmatched junction bases numbered 6, after V lost 4 bases and J lost 8 bases. The CDR3 region has the DNA TGTGCCAGCAGCTGGACTAGAGAAGGTACGCAGTATTTT. Residues: CASSWTREGTQYF.

This chain joins TRBV5-5 and TRBJ2-3, with TRBD1 as a possible D gene (6 bases). The germline CDR1 and CDR2 sequences are SGHKS and YYEKEE (reference sequence). This CDR3 contains 14 residues. V was trimmed by 6 bases and J by 0 bases, leaving 11 bases between them. CDR3 loop: CASTRTASTDTQYF. CDR3 in DNA: TGTGCCAGCACCCGGACAGCGAGCACAGATACGCAGTATTTT. The variable domain in full, with the rest retrieved from reference TRBV5-5 and TRBJ2-3, is DAGVTQSPTHLIKTRGQQVTLRCSPISGHKSVSWYQQVLGQGPQFIFQYYEKEERGRGNFPDRFSARQFPNYSSELNVNALLLGDSALYLCASTRTASTDTQYFGPGTRLTVL.

This chain joins TRBV5-4 and TRBJ1-2; D is ambiguous. V lost 1 base, J lost 3 bases, and 16 bases lay in between. CDR1 and CDR2 from the germline V gene are SGHNT and YYREEE (reference sequence). This CDR3 region has 16 residues. The CDR3 nucleotides are TGTGCCAGCAGCTTGTCCTTCACTACGGGTGACTATGGCTACACCTTC. Translation: CASSLSFTTGDYGYTF.

J is TRBJ1-1 and V is TRBV6-5; tentative D call: TRBD1 (5 bases). The CDR3 spans 13 residues. V lost 5 bases, J lost 1 base, and 8 bases lay in between. CDR1 and CDR2 from the germline V gene are MNHEY and SVGAGI. The DNA of the CDR3 is TGTGCCAGCAGTCACGGGGGGAACACTGAAGCTTTCTTT. Its protein is CASSHGGNTEAFF.

The rearrangement joins TRBV27 to TRBJ1-6; perhaps TRBD1 as D (5 bases). Germline lookup yields CDR1 MNHEY and CDR2 SMNVEV (reference sequence). The CDR3 is 17 amino acids. The ends were cut back, 0 bases at V and 4 bases at J, with 13 bases in the middle. Written as DNA, the CDR3 is TGTGCCAGCAGTTTATCGCGGGGGGTAAGGTATAATTCACCCCTCCACTTT. This sequence encodes CASSLSRGVRYNSPLHF.